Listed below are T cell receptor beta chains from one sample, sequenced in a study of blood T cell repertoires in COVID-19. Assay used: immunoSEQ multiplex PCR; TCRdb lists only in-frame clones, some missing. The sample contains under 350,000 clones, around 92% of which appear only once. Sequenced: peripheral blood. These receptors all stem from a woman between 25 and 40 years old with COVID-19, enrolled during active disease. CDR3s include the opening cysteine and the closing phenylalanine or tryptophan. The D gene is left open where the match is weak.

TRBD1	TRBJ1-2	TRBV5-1	CASSRGQGAGYTF	TGCGCCAGCAGCCGGGGACAGGGGGCTGGCTACACCTTC
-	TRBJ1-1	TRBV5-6	CASSRRLNTEAFF	TGTGCCAGCAGCCGTAGACTCAACACTGAAGCTTTCTTT
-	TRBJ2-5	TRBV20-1	CGDSPQETQYF	TGCGGCGACTCGCCGCAAGAGACCCAGTACTTC
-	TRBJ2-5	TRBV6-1	CASSEGRTQLQETQYF	TGTGCCAGCAGTGAAGGACGGACACAATTGCAAGAGACCCAGTACTTC
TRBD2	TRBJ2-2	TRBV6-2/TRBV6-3	CASSYRLAGGELFF	TGTGCCAGCAGTTACCGACTAGCTGGTGGGGAGCTGTTTTTT
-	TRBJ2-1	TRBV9	CASSAGVADEQFF	TGTGCCAGCAGCGCGGGGGTCGCGGATGAGCAGTTCTTC
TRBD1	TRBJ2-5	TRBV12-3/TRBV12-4	CASSHDREGTQYF	TGTGCCAGCAGTCATGACAGGGAAGGGACCCAGTACTTC
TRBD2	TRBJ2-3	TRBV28	CASSLPGLAAATQYF	TGTGCCAGCAGTCTCCCCGGACTAGCTGCGGCTACGCAGTATTTT
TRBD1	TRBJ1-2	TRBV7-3	CASSSHGQGGGGYTF	TGTGCCAGCAGCTCCCACGGACAGGGAGGAGGTGGCTACACCTTC
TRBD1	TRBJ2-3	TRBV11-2	CASSRPHTGGGRTDTQYF	TGTGCCAGCAGCCGACCGCATACAGGGGGTGGTAGAACAGATACGCAGTATTTT
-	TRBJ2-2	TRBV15	CATTVGADIGELFF	TGTGCCACCACGGTGGGGGCGGATATCGGGGAGCTGTTTTTT
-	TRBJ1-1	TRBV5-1	CASSWTGSRSGTEAFF	TGCGCCAGCAGCTGGACGGGGAGTCGGTCGGGCACTGAAGCTTTCTTT
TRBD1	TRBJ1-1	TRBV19	CASSDPGQGKSDAFF	TGTGCCAGTAGTGATCCGGGACAGGGGAAGTCGGACGCTTTCTTT
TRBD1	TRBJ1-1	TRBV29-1	CSVTDRGLTEAFF	TGCAGCGTCACCGACAGGGGGCTCACTGAAGCTTTCTTT